Listed here are 19 T cell receptor beta chains from one sample, sequenced in a study of cytomegalovirus exposure and HLA in healthy donors. 13 Jbeta primers and 60 Vbeta primers were used for the PCR. Measured with immunoSEQ multiplex PCR; TCRdb has only the in-frame clones, and not every one. The profile shows around 140,000 clones, over 75% of them singletons. Sequencing was done on a sample of PBMCs. Receptors originate from a man in his fifties or sixties in good health and CMV-seronegative.

This sequence joins TRBV15 and TRBJ1-1; 12 bases fit TRBD1. The CDR3 runs 18 residues. Germline CDR1 LNHNV, CDR2 YYDKDF (reference sequence). Trimming removed 1 base from V and 0 bases from J; junction bases left unmatched: 6. CDR3 amino acids: CATSRGVGQGALNTEAFF. DNA of the CDR3: TGTGCCACCAGCAGAGGAGTGGGACAGGGGGCTCTGAACACTGAAGCTTTCTTT.

V gene TRBV9 combines with J gene TRBJ1-1, with 7 positions matching TRBD1. CDR3 length: 14 residues. V was clipped by 4 bases and J by 0 bases; unmatched bases: 3. CDR1 is SGDLS, CDR2 YYNGEE, per germline. The CDR3 region has the DNA TGTGCCAGCAGCAAGACAGGGATGAACACTGAAGCTTTCTTT. Translating gives CASSKTGMNTEAFF. The whole variable domain, filled in from reference TRBV9 and TRBJ1-1, reads DSGVTQTPKHLITATGQRVTLRCSPRSGDLSVYWYQQSLDQGLQFLIQYYNGEERAKGNILERFSAQQFPDLHSELNLSSLELGDSALYFCASSKTGMNTEAFFGQGTRLTVV.

CDR3 region: CASSLSSGKMETQYF. The CDR3 coding sequence is TGCGCCAGCAGCTTGTCTAGCGGGAAGATGGAGACCCAGTACTTC. This chain joins TRBV5-1 and TRBJ2-5; 9 nucleotides line up with TRBD2. J lost 5 bases, V lost 1 base, and 6 bases had no gene match. In germline, CDR1 is SGHRS, CDR2 YFSETQ. This CDR3 is built from 15 residues.

J is TRBJ2-3 and V is TRBV7-7; possibly TRBD1 for D (5 bases). The CDR3 runs 14 residues. From germline, CDR1 is SSHAT and CDR2 FNYEAQ (reference sequence). The V and J ends lost 5 bases and 4 bases respectively, with 13 bases between them. This CDR3 reads CASSQGAPPDTQYF. In DNA form, the CDR3 reads TGTGCCAGCAGCCAAGGGGCTCCACCAGATACGCAGTATTTT.

The genes are TRBV11-2 and TRBJ2-7, with D perhaps matching TRBD1 (5 bases). With 5 bases removed from V and 6 bases from J, the gap between germline ends came to 14 bases. Germline loops: CDR1 SGHAT, CDR2 FQNNGV. This CDR3 region has 13 residues. The DNA of the CDR3 is TGTGCCAGCAGCCCGGACCTCCAGGGCGAGCAGTACTTC. Translated: CASSPDLQGEQYF.

The V gene is TRBV2, the J gene TRBJ2-7, with 13 bases that match TRBD2. The V segment lost 6 bases and the J segment 6 bases; nucleotides outside the gene matches: 8. Germline V gene sequence: CDR1 SNHLY, CDR2 FYNNEI. The CDR3 contains 15 residues. CDR3 protein: CASSSRTSGGAEQYF. CDR3 DNA sequence: TGTGCCAGCAGCTCACGGACTAGCGGGGGTGCCGAGCAGTACTTC.

V and J are TRBV5-4 and TRBJ2-3; no firm D call. V lost 3 bases and J 4 bases, leaving 18 bases between the germline ends. This CDR3 comprises 16 residues. Germline CDR1 is SGHNT and CDR2 is YYREEE (reference sequence). CDR3 loop: CASSSASRVESDTQYF. CDR3 in DNA: TGTGCCAGCAGCTCGGCCTCACGGGTCGAGTCAGATACGCAGTATTTT. Variable domain in full (rest from reference TRBV5-4 and TRBJ2-3): ETGVTQSPTHLIKTRGQQVTLRCSSQSGHNTVSWYQQALGQGPQFIFQYYREEENGRGNFPPRFSGLQFPNYSSELNVNALELDDSALYLCASSSASRVESDTQYFGPGTRLTVL.

The rearrangement joins TRBV9 to TRBJ2-3; D is perhaps TRBD2 (6 bases). The CDR3 is made up of 16 amino acids. Germline V gene sequence: CDR1 SGDLS, CDR2 YYNGEE. V gave up 0 bases and J gave up 0 bases, with 11 bases separating them. The CDR3 sequence: CASSVGAGPSTDTQYF. CDR3 DNA: TGTGCCAGCAGCGTAGGGGCGGGGCCCAGCACAGATACGCAGTATTTT.

In regard to this clone: Mismatch with germline at one junction end may stem from a read error. V is TRBV4-1 and J is TRBJ2-4; 10 bases match TRBD1. Germline V gives CDR1 MGHRA, CDR2 YSYEKL. The CDR3 is made up of 15 amino acids. CDR3 sequence (DNA): TGCGCCAGCAGCCAACCCCGGGACAGGGGATTTGTTCAATACTTC. The encoded protein is CASSQPRDRGFVQYF.

V is TRBV5-8 and J is TRBJ2-1; 7 nucleotides line up with TRBD2. Trimming removed 5 bases from V and 4 bases from J; junction bases left unmatched: 3. The germline gives CDR1 SGHTS, CDR2 YDEGEE. The CDR3 length is 13 residues. CDR3 coding DNA: TGTGCCAGCAGAAGCGGGATATACAATGAGCAGTTCTTC. This sequence encodes CASRSGIYNEQFF.

V and J are TRBV11-2 and TRBJ1-3, with unresolved D. V lost 1 base and J lost 3, with 10 bases in between. CDR1 is SGHAT, CDR2 FQNNGV, per germline. This CDR3 has 15 amino acids. CDR3 coding DNA: TGTGCCAGCAGCTTAGCCCCGGGAGGTGGAAACACCATATATTTT. Translation gives CASSLAPGGGNTIYF.

This chain uses TRBV7-3 with TRBJ2-2, with 10 bases identical to TRBD2. J was trimmed by 7 bases and V by 5 bases; bases with no gene match: 7. CDR1 SGHTA and CDR2 FQGTGA come from the germline V gene. The CDR3 totals 15 residues. This chain's CDR3 is CASSDGTSAHGELFF. The CDR3 DNA reads as TGTGCCAGCAGCGATGGGACTAGCGCCCACGGGGAGCTGTTTTTT.

The rearrangement links TRBV14 to TRBJ2-2; 12 positions agree with TRBD2. With 5 bases clipped from V and 6 bases from J, the junction kept 4 bases outside the gene matches. Germline values: CDR1 SGHDN, CDR2 FVKESK. The CDR3 contains 15 residues. CDR3 residues: CASSLLAGGAGELFF. The CDR3 DNA reads TGTGCCAGCAGCTTACTAGCGGGGGGCGCCGGGGAGCTGTTTTTT.

V is TRBV23-1 and J is TRBJ1-4; D call uncertain. TRBV23-1 is marked as an open reading frame, function uncertain. V shed 4 bases and J shed 7 bases, with 28 bases lying between them. The CDR3 is 19 amino acids. CDR3 protein: CASSPEKGAKDLVGEKLFF. In nucleotides, the CDR3 is TGCGCCAGCAGTCCTGAAAAGGGAGCCAAAGATCTAGTCGGTGAAAAACTGTTTTTT.

This clone came up once. V usage is TRBV2 and J usage is TRBJ2-5, with 7 bases lining up with TRBD2. The germline gives CDR1 SNHLY, CDR2 FYNNEI. CDR3 length equals 12 residues. Losses at the gene ends were 5 bases for V and 6 bases for J; bases not matched to a gene: 3. The CDR3 coding sequence is TGTGCCAGCAGTACGGGGGGTAAGACCCAGTACTTC. Its protein product is CASSTGGKTQYF.

This chain joins TRBV2 and TRBJ2-7; a possible D gene is TRBD1 (6 bases). Trimming cost V 5 bases and J 3 bases, with 11 bases left between them. This CDR3 comprises 13 residues. CDR1 and CDR2 (germline): SNHLY, FYNNEI. The CDR3 DNA reads as TGTGCCAGCAGTACCCAGGGGTTCTACGAGCAGTACTTC. Its translation is CASSTQGFYEQYF.

This chain joins TRBV28 and TRBJ2-7, with D hard to call. The CDR3 is 14 residues long. The germline V gene encodes CDR1 MDHEN and CDR2 SYDVKM. The V gene lost 2 bases and the J gene lost 1 base, with 9 bases spanning the gap. The CDR3 DNA reads TGTGCCAGCAGTTTAGAGTTTCCTTCCTACGAGCAGTACTTC. Amino acids: CASSLEFPSYEQYF.

This sequence joins TRBV14 and TRBJ2-5; 7 positions agree with TRBD1. Germline-derived CDR1 and CDR2 are SGHDN and FVKESK. CDR3 length: 16 amino acids. V was pared by 3 bases and J by 6 bases, with 13 bases of the junction left unmatched. For the CDR3, the DNA is TGTGCCAGCAGCCATTGGGGTCCGGGACAGAGGCAGACCCAGTACTTC. It is translated as CASSHWGPGQRQTQYF.

V gene TRBV7-9 combines with J gene TRBJ1-1; 9 nucleotides match TRBD1. The J segment lost 1 base and the V segment lost 1 base, leaving 7 bases of the junction unmatched. From germline, CDR1 is SEHNR and CDR2 FQNEAQ (reference sequence). The CDR3 extends over 17 amino acids. CDR3 region: CASSLGTGAQGNTEAFF. The CDR3 DNA is TGTGCCAGCAGCTTAGGGACAGGGGCACAGGGGAACACTGAAGCTTTCTTT.